The clone carrying this TCR beta chain has more than one count but fewer than ten. No antigen is known for it. The CDR3 is 15 amino acids. The trim removed 1 base at V and 8 bases at J, leaving 9 bases unmatched. The germline gives CDR1 SGHTA, CDR2 FQGTGA. The data originate from a study of T cells after yellow fever vaccination. Synthesis of TCR cDNA relied on 5'RACE template switching, which attached a universal primer site and UMIs. TCRdb passed the 5' RACE reads through MiXCR, listing each CDR3 protein once. The table records about 300,000 distinct CDR3 sequences, approximately 7% of them present only once. Findings of the study overall: Contamination by abundant bulk-population clonotypes could be present in FACS-sorted repertoires. Booster samples showed a return of most primary-vaccination clones (roughly 95% CD4, roughly 85% CD8).

The chain uses TRBV7-3 and TRBJ1-2; 8 positions match TRBD1. The receptor comes from a man aged 18-30 years who received the YFV17D yellow fever vaccine. Sequences were derived from PBMCs, sampled roughly 47 days after the first yellow fever vaccination. The CDR3, as DNA: TGTGCCAGCAGCTTAAGTGCGGGCAGGGACAGGGGCTACACCTTC. As protein: CASSLSAGRDRGYTF. The full variable domain, its missing parts supplied by reference TRBV7-3 and TRBJ1-2, is GAGVSQTPSNKVTEKGKYVELRCDPISGHTALYWYRQSLGQGPEFLIYFQGTGAADDSGLPNDRFFAVRPEGSVSTLKIQRTERGDSAVYLCASSLSAGRDRGYTFGSGTRLTVV.